Each of the 22 T cell receptor beta chains below was sequenced from the same sample in a study of blood T cells in healthy people across ages. Primers used in a second PCR of roughly 7 to 12 cycles were a sample-barcoded 5' primer and a J-beta primer mix. TCRdb redid the calling of the 5' RACE reads with MiXCR, one entry per CDR3 protein. The table shows fewer than 1,000,000 distinct CDR3 sequences, with under 55% occurring only once. What was sequenced was blood. The receptors here all came from a man aged 60 to 69 in good health.

The gene calls are TRBV7-2 and TRBJ2-7; D may correspond to TRBD1 or TRBD2 (5 bases each). The CDR3 spans 15 residues. Between the trimmed V and J ends, which lost 5 bases and 1 base, there was a span of 15 bases. Per germline, CDR1 SGHTA and CDR2 FQGNSA. The CDR3 protein is CASSVTGTESYEQYF. In nucleotides, the CDR3 is TGTGCCAGCAGCGTCACCGGGACGGAATCCTACGAGCAGTACTTC.

This clonotype was picked up many times. The rearrangement joins TRBV29-1 to TRBJ2-7; perhaps TRBD2 as D (6 bases). The V end lost 4 bases, the J end lost 5 bases, and 12 bases lay between the germline ends. Per germline, CDR1 SQVTM and CDR2 ANQGSEA. There are 12 residues in the CDR3. In nucleotides, the CDR3 is TGCAGCGTTGGGGAGGATTCCCACGAGCAGTACTTC. Translated, it gives CSVGEDSHEQYF.

The V and J genes are TRBV28 and TRBJ2-5, with TRBD1 matching over 7 bases. V trimming: 6 bases; J trimming: 11 bases; junction bases outside the gene matches: 15. CDR3 length: 14 amino acids. Germline CDR1 is MDHEN and CDR2 is SYDVKM. The CDR3 spells CASRAGTAINKQYF. The CDR3 DNA follows: TGTGCCAGCAGGGCCGGGACAGCGATTAATAAGCAGTACTTC.

Written as DNA, the CDR3 is TGCGCCAGCAAAGCTCCACCCTCCTACGAGCAGTACTTC. Its protein product is CASKAPPSYEQYF. V gene TRBV5-1 combines with J gene TRBJ2-7; D unclear. Germline V gene lookup returns CDR1 SGHRS and CDR2 YFSETQ. The CDR3 is 13 residues long. Trimming removed 6 bases from V and 0 bases from J, with 10 bases in between.

This sequence joins TRBV4-3 and TRBJ2-4, with D possibly matching TRBD1 (6 bases). Matching the DNA end better, TRBJ2-7 makes the J call doubtful. This CDR3 region has 15 residues. The germline V gene encodes CDR1 LGHNA and CDR2 YSLEER. Here the CDR3 DNA reads TGCGCCAGCAGCCAAGAGGGCAGGGGAGTCTACGAGCAGTACTTC. The encoded protein is CASSQEGRGVYEQYF.

The table lists this clonotype with a few counts. The chain combines TRBV29-1 with TRBJ2-5; D not certain. The last part of the DNA fits TRBJ2-7 better; the J call may be wrong. The CDR3 spans 11 residues. Germline V gene sequence: CDR1 SQVTM, CDR2 ANQGSEA. The CDR3 here is CSSKWGSEQYF. CDR3 sequence (DNA): TGCAGTAGTAAGTGGGGTTCCGAGCAGTACTTC.

The chain is built from TRBV20-1 and TRBJ1-6; possible D gene TRBD1, 6 bases. Germline V lookup: CDR1 DFQATT, CDR2 SNEGSKA (reference sequence). V was pared by 4 bases and J by 3 bases, with 19 bases between. This CDR3 spans 17 amino acids. CDR3 coding DNA: TGCAGTGCTACTCCGGGGGCCTATGGGAACTATAATTCACCCCTCCACTTT. Its protein product is CSATPGAYGNYNSPLHF.

This clonotype was seen a handful of times. The chain has TRBV4-3 and TRBJ2-3, with 11 bases that match TRBD2. The germline CDR1 and CDR2 sequences are LGHNA and YSLEER. This CDR3 region has 22 residues. After removal of 1 base from V and 2 bases from J, the junction contained 20 bases not matched to a gene. The CDR3 spells CASSQVRSGAFLTSGDTDTQYF. CDR3 nucleotide sequence: TGCGCCAGCAGCCAAGTACGATCGGGGGCTTTTTTGACTAGCGGGGACACAGATACGCAGTATTTT.

This clonotype was seen more than once but under ten times. The V gene is TRBV20-1, the J gene TRBJ2-7; 14 nucleotides line up with TRBD2. With the DNA end fitting TRBJ2-5 better, the J assignment may be wrong. Germline values: CDR1 DFQATT, CDR2 SNEGSKA (reference sequence). CDR3 length: 17 amino acids. The CDR3 nucleotides read TGCAGTGCCAGGACTAGCGGGGGGATCAATGCGGGCGAGACCCAGTACTTC. It specifies CSARTSGGINAGETQYF.

The chain recombines TRBV9 with TRBJ2-7; the D gene is possibly TRBD2 (5 bases). Near its end, the DNA agrees better with TRBJ2-5, so the J call may be wrong. Germline CDR1 is SGDLS and CDR2 is YYNGEE. This CDR3 contains 15 residues. The CDR3 sequence is CASSGESFEMQTQYF. CDR3 sequence (DNA): TGTGCCAGCAGCGGGGAGTCCTTCGAGATGCAGACCCAGTACTTC.

V gene TRBV29-1 combines with J gene TRBJ1-5; D gene unclear. V was clipped by 7 bases and J by 3 bases, with 10 bases between them. Germline V gene lookup returns CDR1 SQVTM and CDR2 ANQGSEA. The CDR3 sequence is 12 residues long. The CDR3 coding sequence is TGCAGCGCAGGCCAGGTCAATCAGCCCCAGCATTTT. Translating it yields CSAGQVNQPQHF.

The rearrangement uses TRBV6-5 and TRBJ2-5; D unresolved. Trimming left V 2 bases short and J 0 bases short, with 7 bases between. This CDR3 is 14 amino acids long. Germline V lookup: CDR1 MNHEY, CDR2 SVGAGI. The CDR3 here is CASSYRNHQETQYF. CDR3 nucleotides: TGTGCCAGCAGTTACAGGAATCACCAAGAGACCCAGTACTTC.

This clonotype was seen a handful of times. The chain is built from TRBV28 and TRBJ2-7, with 8 nucleotides matching TRBD2. The CDR3 has 16 residues. Losses at the gene ends were 5 bases for V and 0 bases for J; bases not matched to a gene: 9. Germline CDR1 reads MDHEN; CDR2 reads SYDVKM. CDR3 region: CASSPGRGSLSYEQYF. For the CDR3, the DNA is TGTGCCAGCAGTCCCGGGAGGGGGTCCCTCTCCTACGAGCAGTACTTC.

The chain links TRBV3-1 to TRBJ2-7; tentative D call: TRBD1 (6 bases). The last part of the DNA fits TRBJ2-5 better; the J call may be wrong. Germline V gene data show CDR1 as LGHDT and CDR2 as YNNKEL (reference sequence). The CDR3 sequence is 18 residues long. The CDR3 nucleotides are TGTGCCAGCAGCCATTCCAGCACCCACAGGGACCTTCAAGAGACCCAGTACTTC. As protein: CASSHSSTHRDLQETQYF.

The chain uses TRBV28 and TRBJ2-5; 9 bases align to TRBD2. In germline, CDR1 is MDHEN, CDR2 SYDVKM. The V and J ends lost 7 bases and 5 bases, in that order; junction bases with no gene match: 11. The CDR3 totals 15 residues. CDR3 sequence: CASTSLAGGRETQYF. DNA for the CDR3: TGTGCCAGCACTAGTCTCGCGGGGGGGCGTGAGACCCAGTACTTC.

The chain couples TRBV3-1 to TRBJ2-1, with 12 bases that match TRBD2. CDR3 length equals 18 residues. V shed 0 bases and J 0 bases; nucleotides not matched to a gene: 3. Germline CDR1 and CDR2: LGHDT and YNNKEL (reference sequence). CDR3 amino acids: CASSQDTSGGSSYNEQFF. In DNA, the CDR3 is TGTGCCAGCAGCCAAGATACTAGCGGGGGGTCCTCCTACAATGAGCAGTTCTTC.

This chain links TRBV20-1 with TRBJ2-5; D remains unclear. V lost 6 bases to trimming and J lost 2 bases, with 13 bases between them. The CDR3 length is 13 residues. The germline V gene has CDR1 DFQATT and CDR2 SNEGSKA (reference sequence). This chain's CDR3 is CSAALGLQETQYF. For the CDR3, the DNA is TGCAGTGCCGCCCTGGGCTTACAAGAGACCCAGTACTTC.

This clonotype was seen a few times. The junction does not match germline at one end; this may be a read error. The chain has TRBV5-1 and TRBJ2-7; the D gene is possibly TRBD2 (5 bases). Per germline, CDR1 SGHRS and CDR2 YFSETQ. This CDR3 has 15 amino acids. The DNA for the CDR3 is TGCGCCAGCAACTTGGGAGAAGGGAGCTCCTACGAGCAGTACTTC. Amino acids: CASNLGEGSSYEQYF.

The sample holds a few counts of this clonotype. The chain is built from TRBV7-2 and TRBJ2-5, with D unclear. The germline gives CDR1 SGHTA, CDR2 FQGNSA. V was shortened by 4 bases and J by 2 bases, with 11 bases between the two germline ends. The CDR3 length is 14 residues. The CDR3 bases are TGTGCCAGCAGCTCGACCGTACTTCAAGAGACCCAGTACTTC. Encoded protein: CASSSTVLQETQYF.

Regarding this clonotype: This may come from a read error, since a much larger clone is one base off. This rearrangement joins TRBV6-6 to TRBJ1-5; D is uncertain. Trimming cost V 2 bases and J 5 bases, with 13 bases left between them. The CDR3 sequence is 15 residues long. Germline CDR1 and CDR2: MNHNY and SVGAGI (reference sequence). CDR3 DNA: TGTGCCAGCAGTTACGCGATGGGTGGGGATCAGCCCCAGCATTTT. Amino acids: CASSYAMGGDQPQHF.

This clonotype was recorded a few times. J is TRBJ2-7 and V is TRBV2; weak D call: TRBD1 (5 bases). CDR1 and CDR2 (germline): SNHLY, FYNNEI. The CDR3 sequence is 16 residues long. V was trimmed by 1 base and J by 0 bases, leaving 13 bases between them. The CDR3: CASSEGPTVFSYEQYF. The CDR3, as DNA: TGTGCCAGCAGTGAAGGTCCGACAGTCTTCTCCTACGAGCAGTACTTC. Supplemented by reference TRBV2 and TRBJ2-7, the full variable domain reads EPEVTQTPSHQVTQMGQEVILRCVPISNHLYFYWYRQILGQKVEFLVSFYNNEISEKSEIFDDQFSVERPDGSNFTLKIRSTKLEDSAMYFCASSEGPTVFSYEQYFGPGTRLTVT.

This chain joins TRBV7-9 and TRBJ1-5; tentative D call: TRBD1 (6 bases). Germline CDR1 SEHNR, CDR2 FQNEAQ (reference sequence). The CDR3 runs to 15 residues. Trimming took 5 bases from V and 4 from J, leaving 15 bases between them. CDR3 region: CASSGPGTTNQPQHF. The CDR3 DNA follows: TGTGCCAGCAGCGGACCCGGGACAACGAATCAGCCCCAGCATTTT.